Listed below are T cell receptor beta chains from one sample, sequenced in a study of blood T cells in healthy people across ages. TCRdb re-analysed the 5' RACE reads in MiXCR, keeping a single row per CDR3 protein. The data contain about 540,000 distinct CDR3 sequences, approximately 25% of them seen just once; the ten biggest clones take up just under 9%. This same sample was also part of a study on T cells of mothers and their children.

Sequenced material: blood. Receptor source: a boy aged 5-17 years in good health. Both conserved end residues are part of each CDR3. D genes are given only for firm matches. Size is omitted from some rows. Given values are once, few, many or a class for expanded clones.

d_call j_call clone_size v_call cdr3_nt cdr3_aa
TRBD1 TRBJ1-1 once TRBV19 TGTGCCAGTAGGACCCAGACAGGGGCGAACACTGAAGCTTTCTTT CASRTQTGANTEAFF
. TRBJ2-7 few TRBV20-1 TGCAGTGCCCGAGGGGGGACGGGCTACGAGCAGTACTTC CSARGGTGYEQYF
TRBD1 TRBJ1-6 . TRBV5-1 TGCGCCAGCAGCAACGGATTACCGGACAGGAATTCACCCCTCCACTTT CASSNGLPDRNSPLHF
TRBD1 TRBJ2-7 few TRBV20-1 TGCAGTGCTAGTCTCGGGACAGGGGGAGAAGCGGGCTTCTACGAGCAGTACTTC CSASLGTGGEAGFYEQYF
TRBD1 TRBJ2-1 . TRBV7-3 TGTGCCAGCAATGGACGGGTGGACAGGGACTCCTACAATGAGCAGTTCTTC CASNGRVDRDSYNEQFF
. TRBJ2-3 . TRBV20-1 TGCAGTGCTCCCGGCCCTGGCACAGATACGCAGTATTTT CSAPGPGTDTQYF
. TRBJ2-7 . TRBV12-5 TGTGCTAGTGGTGGGACATATCTCTCCTACGAGCAGTACTTC CASGGTYLSYEQYF
. TRBJ2-3 . TRBV12-3/TRBV12-4 TGTGCCAGCAGTTTAGGATTGGGACTGAGCACAGATACGCAGTATTTT CASSLGLGLSTDTQYF
. TRBJ2-1 . TRBV7-9 TGTGCCAGTAGGGTTGGAGGGTACAATGAGCAGTTCTTC CASRVGGYNEQFF
TRBD2 TRBJ2-1 . TRBV11-2 TGTGCCAGCAGCTTAGACGGGGGGATCCCTGAGCAGTTCTTC CASSLDGGIPEQFF
. TRBJ2-2 . TRBV12-3/TRBV12-4 TGTGCCAGCAGTTTAGGACTAGACACCGGGGAGCTGTTTTTT CASSLGLDTGELFF
TRBD2 TRBJ2-7 . TRBV10-3 TGTGCCATCAGTGAGTCAAGCGGGAGGCCCCCAGGCGAGCAGTACTTC CAISESSGRPPGEQYF
. TRBJ2-2 once TRBV7-2 TGTGCCAGCAGGGGGGGCGGCGGGGAGCTGTTTTTT CASRGGGGELFF
. TRBJ1-6 few TRBV20-1 TGCAGTGCTAGAGATACCGCGCGACCTGGAAATTCACCCCTCCACTTT CSARDTARPGNSPLHF
TRBD1 TRBJ1-1 few TRBV12-3/TRBV12-4 TGTGCCAGCAGTGCGGACAGGGGTATGGAATCTGAAGCTTTCTTT CASSADRGMESEAFF
TRBD2 TRBJ2-1 . TRBV29-1 TGCAGCGTTGAGGGTTTGGTAGCGGGCAAATCTTACAATGAGCAGTTCTTC CSVEGLVAGKSYNEQFF
. TRBJ2-5 . TRBV4-3 TGCGCCAGCAGCCAAGACAAATACCGGACCCAGTACTTC CASSQDKYRTQYF
TRBD2 TRBJ2-1 . TRBV7-9 TGTGCCAGCACGGGACTAGCGGGGGACTCCTACAATGAGCAGTTCTTC CASTGLAGDSYNEQFF